This T cell receptor beta chain was sequenced for a study of PD-1 blockade in classical Hodgkin lymphoma. Whole-study results and caveats: According to reports, newly diagnosed patients had lower baseline TCR diversity than healthy donors, and relapsed/refractory patients had lower baseline TCR diversity still.

V gave up 3 bases and J gave up 5 bases, with 13 bases separating them. This CDR3 is built from 14 residues. Germline V gene lookup returns CDR1 MNHNY and CDR2 SVGAGI (reference sequence). All trial patients relapsed after autologous stem cell transplantation. The CD4+ T cells used were purified from thawed PBMCs through magnetic negative selection. Worth noting for this clone: Its cognate antigen is unknown.

The table came from immunoSEQ multiplex PCR; TCRdb's copy has only in-frame clones and leaves some out. The profile shows tens of thousands of clones, more than 60% of them singletons. The specimen was CD4+ T cells from blood, collected at baseline. The TCR comes from a human donor with classical Hodgkin lymphoma. V gene TRBV6-6 combines with J gene TRBJ2-5, with D perhaps being TRBD1 or TRBD2 (5 bases each). The CDR3 loop is CASSYGGLGETQYF. CDR3 nucleotides: TGTGCCAGCAGTTATGGGGGTTTGGGGGAGACCCAGTACTTC.